This TCR beta chain was found in a study of T cell repertoires in cytomegalovirus infection. Study-wide context: The authors used CMV epitopes that were HLA-C-restricted (recently identified) and HLA-B-restricted (well studied). A matching HLA type, together with CMV infection, was signaled by public TCR beta signatures. General study results and limits: There were HLA-C-restricted CMV-specific TCR beta clonotypes dominating the ex vivo response. Carriers of CMV and the relevant HLA type were discriminated by public TCR beta frequency.

Trimming cost V 5 bases and J 5 bases, with 13 bases left between them. In germline, CDR1 is MNHEY, CDR2 SVGEGT. The CDR3 contains 14 residues. On this clonotype itself: What it binds is not known.

TCRdb fed the reads into MiXCR, producing one record per CDR3 protein. The table shows about 700,000 distinct CDR3 sequences, with roughly 30% occurring only once. The sequence was obtained from a human donor in good health (CMV status not recorded). Some clones in this sample may be carry-over from other donors' samples. The source was cultured PBMCs, collected from culture after CMV antigen stimulation. This chain links TRBV6-2 or TRBV6-3 with TRBJ2-1; D unclear. The CDR3 DNA sequence: TGTGCCAGCAGTGCCTCCTCCTCAAACAATGAGCAGTTCTTC. Amino acids: CASSASSSNNEQFF.